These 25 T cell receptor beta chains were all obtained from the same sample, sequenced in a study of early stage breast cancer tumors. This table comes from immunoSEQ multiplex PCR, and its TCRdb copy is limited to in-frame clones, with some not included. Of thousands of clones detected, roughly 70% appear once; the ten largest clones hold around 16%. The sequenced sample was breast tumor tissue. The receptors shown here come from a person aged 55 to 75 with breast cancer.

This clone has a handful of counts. The chain's CDR3 is CASSGGLAGGPGYNEQFF. CDR3 sequence (DNA): TGTGCCAGTAGTGGCGGACTAGCGGGAGGGCCGGGCTACAATGAGCAGTTCTTC. The chain carries TRBV19 and TRBJ2-1, with 15 bases aligning to TRBD2. The CDR3 is 18 amino acids. Unmatched junction bases numbered 8, after V lost 5 bases and J lost 3 bases. Germline V gene data show CDR1 as LNHDA and CDR2 as SQIVND (reference sequence).

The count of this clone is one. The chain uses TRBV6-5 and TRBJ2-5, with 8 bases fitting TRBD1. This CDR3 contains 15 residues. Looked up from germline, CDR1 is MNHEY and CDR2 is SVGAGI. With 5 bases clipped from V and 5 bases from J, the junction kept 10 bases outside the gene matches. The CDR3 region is CASSLQTGADETQYF. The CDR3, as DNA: TGTGCCAGCAGTCTCCAGACAGGGGCGGATGAGACCCAGTACTTC.

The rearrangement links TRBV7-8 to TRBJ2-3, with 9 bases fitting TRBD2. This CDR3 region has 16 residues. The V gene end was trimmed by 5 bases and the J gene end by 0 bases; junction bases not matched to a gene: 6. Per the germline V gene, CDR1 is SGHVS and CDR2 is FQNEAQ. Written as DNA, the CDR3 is TGTGCCAGCAGCACGCGACTAGCGGTTAGCACAGATACGCAGTATTTT. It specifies CASSTRLAVSTDTQYF.

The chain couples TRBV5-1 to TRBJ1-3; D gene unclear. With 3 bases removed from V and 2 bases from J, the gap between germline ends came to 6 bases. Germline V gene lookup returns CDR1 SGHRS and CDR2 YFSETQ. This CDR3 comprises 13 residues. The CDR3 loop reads CASSSRTGNTIYF. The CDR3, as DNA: TGCGCCAGCAGCTCTCGGACTGGAAACACCATATATTTT.

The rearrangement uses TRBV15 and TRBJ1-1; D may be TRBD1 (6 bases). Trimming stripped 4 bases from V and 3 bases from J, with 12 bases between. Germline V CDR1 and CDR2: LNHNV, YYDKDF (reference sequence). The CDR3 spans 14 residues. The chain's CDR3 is CATSKRSGDTEAFF. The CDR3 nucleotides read TGTGCCACCAGCAAAAGATCAGGGGACACTGAAGCTTTCTTT.

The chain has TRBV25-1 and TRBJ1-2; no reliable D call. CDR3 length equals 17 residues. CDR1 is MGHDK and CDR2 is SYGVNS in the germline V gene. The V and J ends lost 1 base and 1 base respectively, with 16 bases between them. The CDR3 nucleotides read TGTGCCAGCAGTGAATCCTACTACAGATCCGATAACTATGGCTACACCTTC. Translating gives CASSESYYRSDNYGYTF.

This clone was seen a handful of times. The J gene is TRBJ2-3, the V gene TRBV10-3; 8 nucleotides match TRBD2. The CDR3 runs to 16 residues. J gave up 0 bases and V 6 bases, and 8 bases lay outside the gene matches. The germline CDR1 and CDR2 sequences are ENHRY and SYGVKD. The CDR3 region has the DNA TGTGCCATCAGAAGCGGGGGACCCCCTAGCACAGATACGCAGTATTTT. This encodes CAIRSGGPPSTDTQYF.

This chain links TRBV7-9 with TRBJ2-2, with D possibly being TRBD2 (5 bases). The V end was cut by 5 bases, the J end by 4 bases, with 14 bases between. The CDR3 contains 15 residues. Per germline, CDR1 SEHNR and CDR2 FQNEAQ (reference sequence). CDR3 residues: CASSLEGVSTGELFF. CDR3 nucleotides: TGTGCCAGCAGCCTAGAGGGAGTAAGCACCGGGGAGCTGTTTTTT.

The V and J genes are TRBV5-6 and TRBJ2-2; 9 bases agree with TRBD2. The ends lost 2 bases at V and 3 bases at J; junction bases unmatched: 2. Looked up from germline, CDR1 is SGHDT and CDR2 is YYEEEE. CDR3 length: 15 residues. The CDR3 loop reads CASSLLAGDTGELFF. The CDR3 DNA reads TGTGCCAGCAGCTTATTAGCGGGAGACACCGGGGAGCTGTTTTTT.

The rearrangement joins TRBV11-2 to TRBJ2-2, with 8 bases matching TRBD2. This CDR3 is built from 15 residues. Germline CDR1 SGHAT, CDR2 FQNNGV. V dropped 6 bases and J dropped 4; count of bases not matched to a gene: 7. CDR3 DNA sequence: TGTGCCAGCAGACCATACGGGAGGGGCACCGGGGAGCTGTTTTTT. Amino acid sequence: CASRPYGRGTGELFF.

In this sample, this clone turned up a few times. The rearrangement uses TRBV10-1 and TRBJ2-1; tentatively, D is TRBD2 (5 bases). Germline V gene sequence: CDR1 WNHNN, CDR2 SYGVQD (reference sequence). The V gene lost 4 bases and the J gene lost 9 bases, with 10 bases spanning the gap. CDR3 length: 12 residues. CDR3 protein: CASSARGFEQFF. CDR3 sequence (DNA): TGCGCCAGCAGTGCAAGAGGGTTTGAGCAGTTCTTC.

CDR3 sequence: CASSLSEYNEQFF. CDR3 sequence (DNA): TGTGCCAGCAGCCTATCCGAGTACAATGAGCAGTTCTTC. The V gene is TRBV7-2, the J gene TRBJ2-1; D is ambiguous. Germline V lookup: CDR1 SGHTA, CDR2 FQGNSA. The V end lost 5 bases, the J end lost 4 bases, and 9 bases lay between the germline ends. This CDR3 is built from 13 residues.

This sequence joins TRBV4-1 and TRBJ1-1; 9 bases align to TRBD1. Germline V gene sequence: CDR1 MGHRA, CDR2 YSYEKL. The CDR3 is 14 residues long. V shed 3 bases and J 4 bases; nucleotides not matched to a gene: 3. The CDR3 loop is CASSQPQGATEAFF. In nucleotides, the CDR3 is TGCGCCAGCAGCCAGCCACAGGGGGCCACTGAAGCTTTCTTT.

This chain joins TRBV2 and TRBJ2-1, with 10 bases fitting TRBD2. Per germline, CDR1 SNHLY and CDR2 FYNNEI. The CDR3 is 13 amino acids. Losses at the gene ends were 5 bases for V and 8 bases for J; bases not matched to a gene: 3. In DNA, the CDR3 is TGTGCCAGCAGTACTAGCGGGATCCATGAGCAGTTCTTC. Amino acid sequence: CASSTSGIHEQFF.

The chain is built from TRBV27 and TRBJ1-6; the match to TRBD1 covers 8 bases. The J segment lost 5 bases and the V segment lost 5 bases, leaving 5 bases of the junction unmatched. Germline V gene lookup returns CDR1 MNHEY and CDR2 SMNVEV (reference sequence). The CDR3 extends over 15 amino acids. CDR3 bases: TGTGCCAGCAGTCTCAGGGGGCTAAATAATTCACCCCTCCACTTT. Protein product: CASSLRGLNNSPLHF.

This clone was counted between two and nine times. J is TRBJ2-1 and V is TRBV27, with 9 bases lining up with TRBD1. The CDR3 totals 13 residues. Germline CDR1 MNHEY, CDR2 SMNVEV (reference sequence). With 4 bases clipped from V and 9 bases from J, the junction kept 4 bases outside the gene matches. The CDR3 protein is CASSWDREGEQFF. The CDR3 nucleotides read TGTGCCAGCAGTTGGGACAGGGAGGGTGAGCAGTTCTTC.

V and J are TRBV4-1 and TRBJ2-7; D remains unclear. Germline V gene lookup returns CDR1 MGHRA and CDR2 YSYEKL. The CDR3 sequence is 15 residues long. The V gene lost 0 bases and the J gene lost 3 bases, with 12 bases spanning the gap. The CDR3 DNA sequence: TGCGCCAGCAGCCAAGATGTCAGGCTACGCTACGAGCAGTACTTC. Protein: CASSQDVRLRYEQYF.

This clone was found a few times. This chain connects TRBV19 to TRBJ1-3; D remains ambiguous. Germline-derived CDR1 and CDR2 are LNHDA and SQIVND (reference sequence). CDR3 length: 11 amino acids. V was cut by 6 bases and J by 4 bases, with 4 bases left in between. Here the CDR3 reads CASREGNTIYF. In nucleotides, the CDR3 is TGTGCCAGTAGAGAGGGAAACACCATATATTTT.

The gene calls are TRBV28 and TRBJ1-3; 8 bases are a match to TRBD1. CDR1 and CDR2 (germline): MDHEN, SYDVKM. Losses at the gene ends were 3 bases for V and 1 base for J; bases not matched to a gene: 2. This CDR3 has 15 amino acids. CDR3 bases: TGTGCCAGCAGTTTCTACAGGGGGTCTGGAAACACCATATATTTT. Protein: CASSFYRGSGNTIYF.

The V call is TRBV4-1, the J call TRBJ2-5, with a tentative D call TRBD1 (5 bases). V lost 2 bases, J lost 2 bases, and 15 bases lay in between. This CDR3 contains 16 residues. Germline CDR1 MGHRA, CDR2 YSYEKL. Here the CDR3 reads CASSQQGVGAQETQYF. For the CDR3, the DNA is TGCGCCAGCAGCCAACAAGGGGTAGGGGCACAAGAGACCCAGTACTTC.

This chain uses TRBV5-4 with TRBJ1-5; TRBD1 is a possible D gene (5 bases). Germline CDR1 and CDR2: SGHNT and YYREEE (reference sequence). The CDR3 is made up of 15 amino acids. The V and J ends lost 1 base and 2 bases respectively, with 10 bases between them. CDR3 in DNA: TGTGCCAGCAGCTTGTTGGGGGAATGCAATCAGCCCCAGCATTTT. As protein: CASSLLGECNQPQHF.

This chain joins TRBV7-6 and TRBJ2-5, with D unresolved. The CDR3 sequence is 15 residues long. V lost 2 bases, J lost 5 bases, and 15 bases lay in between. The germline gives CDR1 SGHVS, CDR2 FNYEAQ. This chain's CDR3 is CASSLSGILSETQYF. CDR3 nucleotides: TGTGCCAGCAGCTTATCCGGCATTTTATCGGAGACCCAGTACTTC.

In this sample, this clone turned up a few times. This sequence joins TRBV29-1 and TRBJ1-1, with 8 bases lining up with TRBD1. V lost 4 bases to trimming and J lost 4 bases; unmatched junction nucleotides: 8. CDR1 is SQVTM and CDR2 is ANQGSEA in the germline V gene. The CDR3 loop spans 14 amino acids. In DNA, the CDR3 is TGCAGCGTTGCAGAGACAGGGGTGGGCACTGAAGCTTTCTTT. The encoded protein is CSVAETGVGTEAFF.

The CDR3 DNA follows: TGTGCCAGCAGCCTATCAGAGGGGGGCGCTGAAGCTTTCTTT. It is translated as CASSLSEGGAEAFF. The rearrangement uses TRBV7-8 and TRBJ1-1; D might be TRBD1 (6 bases). Germline CDR1 SGHVS, CDR2 FQNEAQ. This CDR3 spans 14 amino acids. The germline V and J ends were trimmed by 5 bases and 6 bases, with 16 bases remaining between them.

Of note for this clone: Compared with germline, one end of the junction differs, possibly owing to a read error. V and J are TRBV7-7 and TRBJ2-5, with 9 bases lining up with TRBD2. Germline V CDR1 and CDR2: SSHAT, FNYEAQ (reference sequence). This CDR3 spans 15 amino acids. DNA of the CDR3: TGTGCTAGCAGCTTAGGGCGGGGGGGCCGAGAGACCCAGTACTTC. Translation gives CASSLGRGGRETQYF.